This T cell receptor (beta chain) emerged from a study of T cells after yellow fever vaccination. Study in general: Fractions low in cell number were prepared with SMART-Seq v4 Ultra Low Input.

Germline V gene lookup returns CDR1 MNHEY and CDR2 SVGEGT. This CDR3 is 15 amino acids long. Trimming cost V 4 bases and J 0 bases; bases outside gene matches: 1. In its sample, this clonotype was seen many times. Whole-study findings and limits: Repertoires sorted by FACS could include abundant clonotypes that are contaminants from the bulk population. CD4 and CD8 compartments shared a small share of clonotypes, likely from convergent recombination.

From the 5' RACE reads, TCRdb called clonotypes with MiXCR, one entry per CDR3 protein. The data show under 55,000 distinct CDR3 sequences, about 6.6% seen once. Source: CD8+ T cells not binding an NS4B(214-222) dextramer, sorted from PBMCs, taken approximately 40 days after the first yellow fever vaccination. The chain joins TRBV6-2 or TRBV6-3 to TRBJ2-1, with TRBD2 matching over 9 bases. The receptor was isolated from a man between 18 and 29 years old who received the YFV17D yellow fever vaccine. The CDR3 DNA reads TGTGCCAGCAGTTTGACTAGCGGCTCCTACAATGAGCAGTTCTTC. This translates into CASSLTSGSYNEQFF.